This TCR beta chain was recovered during a study of blood T cell repertoires in COVID-19. Generated by immunoSEQ multiplex PCR, the TCRdb table keeps only in-frame clones and is missing some. Of about 97,000 clones listed, 78% are singletons. Sequences were obtained from peripheral blood. The clonotype comes from a man in his fifties or sixties with active or convalescent COVID-19.

The chain's CDR3 is CARDSGSSYEQYF. DNA for the CDR3: TGTGCCAGAGATAGCGGCAGCTCCTACGAGCAGTACTTC. The genes are TRBV6-4 and TRBJ2-7, with D maybe TRBD2 (6 bases). The CDR3 is 13 residues long. Germline loops: CDR1 MRHNA, CDR2 SNTAGT. V dropped 9 bases and J dropped 0 bases, with 12 bases sitting between them.